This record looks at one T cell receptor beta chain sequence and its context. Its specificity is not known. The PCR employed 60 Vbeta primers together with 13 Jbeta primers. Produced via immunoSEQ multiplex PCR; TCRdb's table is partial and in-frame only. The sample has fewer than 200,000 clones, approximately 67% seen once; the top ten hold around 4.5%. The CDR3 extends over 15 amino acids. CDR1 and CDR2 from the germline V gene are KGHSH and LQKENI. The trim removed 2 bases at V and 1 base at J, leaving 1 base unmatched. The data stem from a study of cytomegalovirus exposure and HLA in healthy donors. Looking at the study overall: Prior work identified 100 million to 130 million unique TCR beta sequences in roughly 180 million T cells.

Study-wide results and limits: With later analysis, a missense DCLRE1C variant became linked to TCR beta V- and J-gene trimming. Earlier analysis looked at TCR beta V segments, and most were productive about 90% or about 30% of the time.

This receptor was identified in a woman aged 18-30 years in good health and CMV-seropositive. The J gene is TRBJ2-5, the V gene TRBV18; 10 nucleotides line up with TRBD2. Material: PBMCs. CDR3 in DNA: TGTGCCAGCTCACCAGCTAGCGGGAGCCAAGAGACCCAGTACTTC. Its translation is CASSPASGSQETQYF.